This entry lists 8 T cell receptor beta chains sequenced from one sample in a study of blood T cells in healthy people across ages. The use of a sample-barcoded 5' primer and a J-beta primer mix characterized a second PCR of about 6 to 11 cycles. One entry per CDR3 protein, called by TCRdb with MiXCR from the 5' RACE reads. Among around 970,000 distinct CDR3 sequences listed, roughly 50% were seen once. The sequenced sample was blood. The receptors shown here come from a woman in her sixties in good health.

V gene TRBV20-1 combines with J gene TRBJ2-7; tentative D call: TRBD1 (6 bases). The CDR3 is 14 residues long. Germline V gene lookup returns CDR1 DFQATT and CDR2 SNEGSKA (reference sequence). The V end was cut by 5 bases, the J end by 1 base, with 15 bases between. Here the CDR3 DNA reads TGCAGTGCTCGAAGACAGGAATCATCCTACGAGCAGTACTTC. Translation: CSARRQESSYEQYF.

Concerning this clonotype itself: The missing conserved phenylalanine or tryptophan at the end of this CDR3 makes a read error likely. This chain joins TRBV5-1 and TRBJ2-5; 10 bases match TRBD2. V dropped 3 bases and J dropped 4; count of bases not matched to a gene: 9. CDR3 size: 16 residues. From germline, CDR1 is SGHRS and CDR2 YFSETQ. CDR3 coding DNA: TGCGCCAGCAGCTCTACTAGCGGGACTAGGGGAGAGACCCAGTACTTA. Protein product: CASSSTSGTRGETQYL.

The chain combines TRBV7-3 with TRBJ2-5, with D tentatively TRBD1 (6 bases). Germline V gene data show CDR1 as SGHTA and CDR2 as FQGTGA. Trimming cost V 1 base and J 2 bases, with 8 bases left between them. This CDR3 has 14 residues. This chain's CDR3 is CASSLSRGQETQYF. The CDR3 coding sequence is TGTGCCAGCAGCTTAAGTAGGGGGCAAGAGACCCAGTACTTC.

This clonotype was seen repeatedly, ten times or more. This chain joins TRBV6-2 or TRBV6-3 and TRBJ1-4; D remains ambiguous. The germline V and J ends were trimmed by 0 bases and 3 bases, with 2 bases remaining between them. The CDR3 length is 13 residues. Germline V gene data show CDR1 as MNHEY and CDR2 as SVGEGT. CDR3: CASSYSSNEKLFF. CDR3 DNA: TGTGCCAGCAGTTACTCCTCTAATGAAAAACTGTTTTTT.

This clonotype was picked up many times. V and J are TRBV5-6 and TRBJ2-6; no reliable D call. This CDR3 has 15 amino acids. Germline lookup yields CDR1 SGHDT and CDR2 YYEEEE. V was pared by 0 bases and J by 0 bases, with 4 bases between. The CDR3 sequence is CASSLVDSGANVLTF. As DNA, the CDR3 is TGTGCCAGCAGCTTGGTCGACTCTGGGGCCAACGTCCTGACTTTC.

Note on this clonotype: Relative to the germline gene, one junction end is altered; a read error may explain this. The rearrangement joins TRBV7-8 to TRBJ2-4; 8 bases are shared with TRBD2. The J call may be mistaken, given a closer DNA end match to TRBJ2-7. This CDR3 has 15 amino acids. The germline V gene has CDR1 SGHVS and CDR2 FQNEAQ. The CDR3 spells CAGSPGVAGPYEQYF. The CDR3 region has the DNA TGTGCCGGCAGCCCCGGGGTAGCGGGACCTTACGAGCAGTACTTC.

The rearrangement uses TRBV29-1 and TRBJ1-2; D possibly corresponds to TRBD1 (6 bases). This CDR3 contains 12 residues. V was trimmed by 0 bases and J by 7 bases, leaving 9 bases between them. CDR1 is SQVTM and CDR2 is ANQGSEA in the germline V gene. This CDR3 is CSVEDYRVGYTF. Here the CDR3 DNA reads TGCAGCGTTGAAGATTACAGGGTTGGCTACACCTTC.

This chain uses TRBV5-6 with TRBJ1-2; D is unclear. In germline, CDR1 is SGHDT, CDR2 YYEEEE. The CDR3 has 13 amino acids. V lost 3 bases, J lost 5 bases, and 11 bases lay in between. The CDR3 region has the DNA TGTGCCAGCAGCTGGCAGAACTCATATGGCTACACCTTC. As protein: CASSWQNSYGYTF.